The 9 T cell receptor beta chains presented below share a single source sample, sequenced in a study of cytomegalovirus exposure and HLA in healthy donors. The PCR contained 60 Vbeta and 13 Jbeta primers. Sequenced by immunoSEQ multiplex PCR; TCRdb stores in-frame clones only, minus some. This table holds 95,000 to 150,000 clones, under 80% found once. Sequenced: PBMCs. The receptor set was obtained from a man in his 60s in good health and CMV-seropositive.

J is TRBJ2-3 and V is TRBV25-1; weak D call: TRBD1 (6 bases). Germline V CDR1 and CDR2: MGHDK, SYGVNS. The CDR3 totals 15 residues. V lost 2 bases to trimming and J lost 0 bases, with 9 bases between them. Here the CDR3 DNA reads TGTGCCAGCAGTGAAGTGGGGGCTAGCACAGATACGCAGTATTTT. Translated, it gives CASSEVGASTDTQYF.

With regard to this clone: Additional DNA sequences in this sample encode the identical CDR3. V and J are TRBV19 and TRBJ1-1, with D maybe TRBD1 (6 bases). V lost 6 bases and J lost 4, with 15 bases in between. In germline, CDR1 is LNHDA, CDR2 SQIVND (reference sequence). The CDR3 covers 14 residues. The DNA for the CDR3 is TGTGCCAGTAGCATACAGGGTGGAAGCACTGAAGCTTTCTTT. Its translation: CASSIQGGSTEAFF.

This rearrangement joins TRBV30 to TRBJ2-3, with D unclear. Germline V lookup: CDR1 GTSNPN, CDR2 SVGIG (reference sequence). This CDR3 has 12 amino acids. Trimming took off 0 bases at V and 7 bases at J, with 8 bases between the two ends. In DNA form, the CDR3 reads TGTGCCTGGAGTGTATCCGCGAATACGCAGTATTTT. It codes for CAWSVSANTQYF.

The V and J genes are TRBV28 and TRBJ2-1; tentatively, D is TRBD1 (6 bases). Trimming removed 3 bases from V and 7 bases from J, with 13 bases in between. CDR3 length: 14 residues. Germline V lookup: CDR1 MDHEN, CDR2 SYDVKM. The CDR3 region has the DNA TGTGCCAGCAGTTTGGTACAGGGTGGGAATGAGCAGTTCTTC. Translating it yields CASSLVQGGNEQFF.

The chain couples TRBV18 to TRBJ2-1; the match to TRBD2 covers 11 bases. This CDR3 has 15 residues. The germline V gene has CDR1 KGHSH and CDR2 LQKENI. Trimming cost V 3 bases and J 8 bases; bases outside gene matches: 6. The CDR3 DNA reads TGTGCCAGCTCACCGAGACAGGGACTAGCGGATGAGCAGTTCTTC. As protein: CASSPRQGLADEQFF.

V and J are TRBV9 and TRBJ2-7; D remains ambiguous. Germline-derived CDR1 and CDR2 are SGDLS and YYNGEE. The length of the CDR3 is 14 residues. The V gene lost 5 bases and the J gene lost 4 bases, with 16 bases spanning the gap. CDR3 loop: CASSPSRKLYEQYF. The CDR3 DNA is TGTGCCAGCAGTCCCTCTAGGAAATTGTACGAGCAGTACTTC.

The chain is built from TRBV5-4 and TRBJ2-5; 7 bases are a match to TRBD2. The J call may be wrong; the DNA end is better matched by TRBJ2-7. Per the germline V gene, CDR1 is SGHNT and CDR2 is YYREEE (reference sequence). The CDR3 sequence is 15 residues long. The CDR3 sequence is CASSRGPGGPIEQYF. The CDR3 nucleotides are TGTGCCAGCAGCCGCGGACCGGGGGGTCCCATCGAGCAGTACTTC.

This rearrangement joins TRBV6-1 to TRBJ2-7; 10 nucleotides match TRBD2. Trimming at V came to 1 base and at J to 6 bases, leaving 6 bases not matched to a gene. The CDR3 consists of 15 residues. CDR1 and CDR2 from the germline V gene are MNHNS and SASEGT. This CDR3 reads CASSEVERGGSEQYF. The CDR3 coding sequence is TGTGCCAGCAGTGAAGTCGAGCGGGGGGGCTCCGAGCAGTACTTC.

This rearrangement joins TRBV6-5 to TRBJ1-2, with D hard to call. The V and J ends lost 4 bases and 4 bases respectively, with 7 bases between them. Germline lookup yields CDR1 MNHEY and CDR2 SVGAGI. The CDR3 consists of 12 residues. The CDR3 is CASSLAGYGYTF. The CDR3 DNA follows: TGTGCCAGCAGTTTAGCGGGCTATGGCTACACCTTC.